A single sample gave rise to the 20 T cell receptor beta chains below, sequenced in a study of blood T cell repertoires in COVID-19. Here immunoSEQ multiplex PCR was the method, and the copy in TCRdb shows in-frame clones only, minus some. The sample consists of under 200,000 clones, roughly 88% of them appearing once. The material sequenced was peripheral blood. The receptors derive from a man aged 18 to 29 with acute or convalescent COVID-19.

J is TRBJ1-4 and V is TRBV5-1; TRBD1 might be the D (5 bases). This CDR3 spans 14 amino acids. The V gene's germline CDR1 is SGHRS and CDR2 YFSETQ. The V end was cut by 4 bases, the J end by 5 bases, with 12 bases between. Here the CDR3 DNA reads TGCGCCAGCAGCCCCGGACACTCCAATGAAAAACTGTTTTTT. Translation: CASSPGHSNEKLFF.

Only a few counts were recorded for this clone. The chain carries TRBV14 and TRBJ1-2; D may be TRBD1 (5 bases). This CDR3 region has 16 residues. V lost 0 bases to trimming and J lost 6 bases, with 17 bases between them. Germline values: CDR1 SGHDN, CDR2 FVKESK. CDR3 coding DNA: TGTGCCAGCAGCCAAGATTATCCCAGGGACTCCGATGGCTACACCTTC. Translation gives CASSQDYPRDSDGYTF.

This clone was observed a few times. The chain employs TRBV6-5 and TRBJ2-7; 8 nucleotides line up with TRBD2. V dropped 0 bases and J dropped 3; count of bases not matched to a gene: 1. This CDR3 spans 14 amino acids. CDR1 and CDR2 (germline): MNHEY, SVGAGI. For the CDR3, the DNA is TGTGCCAGCAGTTACTCGGGACTAGTCTACGAGCAGTACTTC. Protein product: CASSYSGLVYEQYF.

This CDR3 reads CASSLGPWVAGPFSYEQYF. The CDR3 nucleotides read TGTGCCAGCAGCTTAGGGCCTTGGGTAGCGGGGCCTTTCTCCTACGAGCAGTACTTC. The rearrangement joins TRBV11-2 to TRBJ2-7, with TRBD2 matching over 8 bases. The junction had 14 bases not matched to a gene; V was cut back by 1 base and J by 0 bases. This CDR3 has 19 residues. Germline V gives CDR1 SGHAT, CDR2 FQNNGV.

The chain is built from TRBV5-1 and TRBJ1-4, with 9 bases lining up with TRBD1. V dropped 8 bases and J dropped 8; count of bases not matched to a gene: 7. Germline V CDR1 and CDR2: SGHRS, YFSETQ. The CDR3 extends over 13 amino acids. CDR3 nucleotide sequence: TGCGCCAGTACGGACAGGGGAGGAGAAAAACTGTTTTTT. Translating it yields CASTDRGGEKLFF.

V is TRBV6-1 and J is TRBJ2-3; D is perhaps TRBD2 (6 bases). Germline V lookup: CDR1 MNHNS, CDR2 SASEGT. The CDR3 consists of 16 residues. V was trimmed by 4 bases and J by 0 bases, leaving 14 bases between them. CDR3 protein: CASSGSLGGSTDTQYF. DNA for the CDR3: TGTGCCAGCAGTGGATCACTGGGAGGAAGCACAGATACGCAGTATTTT.

The chain uses TRBV6-2 or TRBV6-3 and TRBJ2-7; 13 bases line up with TRBD2. Germline V gives CDR1 MNHEY, CDR2 SVGEGT. The V segment lost 3 bases and the J segment 5 bases; nucleotides outside the gene matches: 4. CDR3 length: 15 residues. CDR3 region: CASSYSGTSGNEQYF. For the CDR3, the DNA is TGTGCCAGCAGTTATTCTGGGACTAGCGGGAACGAGCAGTACTTC.

V usage is TRBV28 and J usage is TRBJ1-5; 10 bases align to TRBD1. The junction had 4 bases not matched to a gene; V was cut back by 5 bases and J by 3 bases. Looked up from germline, CDR1 is MDHEN and CDR2 is SYDVKM. CDR3 length: 15 amino acids. CDR3 residues: CASSGTGANNQPQHF. CDR3 bases: TGTGCCAGCAGTGGGACAGGGGCCAACAATCAGCCCCAGCATTTT.

The rearrangement links TRBV5-6 to TRBJ1-6, with a weak D call TRBD1 (5 bases). The CDR3 is made up of 16 amino acids. Trimming left V 0 bases short and J 8 bases short, with 15 bases between. Looked up from germline, CDR1 is SGHDT and CDR2 is YYEEEE. In nucleotides, the CDR3 is TGTGCCAGCAGCTTGGCCAGAGACTTAGGGGATTCACCCCTCCACTTT. Translated, it gives CASSLARDLGDSPLHF.

This sequence joins TRBV5-1 and TRBJ2-1; TRBD2 matches at 9 bases. V shed 0 bases and J 1 base; nucleotides not matched to a gene: 5. In germline, CDR1 is SGHRS, CDR2 YFSETQ. CDR3 length equals 17 residues. The CDR3 DNA follows: TGCGCCAGCAGCTTGGTGGCTAGCGGGAAGTCCTACAATGAGCAGTTCTTC. Translating gives CASSLVASGKSYNEQFF.

Written as DNA, the CDR3 is TGCGCCAGCAGCTTGAGGACAGGGGGTTTCTACGAGCAGTACTTC. Its protein product is CASSLRTGGFYEQYF. The J gene is TRBJ2-7, the V gene TRBV5-1; TRBD1 matches 10 bases. Trimming at V came to 1 base and at J to 3 bases, leaving 4 bases not matched to a gene. The CDR3 covers 15 residues. Germline CDR1 SGHRS, CDR2 YFSETQ.

The V call is TRBV10-1, the J call TRBJ2-1; D uncertain. This CDR3 spans 15 amino acids. The V end was cut by 8 bases, the J end by 0 bases, with 14 bases between. Germline V gives CDR1 WNHNN, CDR2 SYGVQD (reference sequence). The CDR3 DNA reads as TGCGCCAGCTCCAACGGAGATGTCTCCTACAATGAGCAGTTCTTC. This translates into CASSNGDVSYNEQFF.

This clone was found once. CDR3 protein: CASSQEIADPNSPLHF. The CDR3 nucleotides are TGTGCCAGCAGCCAAGAGATAGCGGACCCCAATTCACCCCTCCACTTT. The chain recombines TRBV4-2 with TRBJ1-6; D not certain. This CDR3 contains 16 residues. Germline V gene lookup returns CDR1 LGHNA and CDR2 YNFKEQ. Trimming pared 0 bases from V and 7 bases from J, leaving 13 bases between.

V usage is TRBV5-1 and J usage is TRBJ1-1; maybe TRBD1 (6 bases). This CDR3 is 16 amino acids long. V was cut by 4 bases and J by 4 bases, with 20 bases left in between. The V gene's germline CDR1 is SGHRS and CDR2 YFSETQ. The CDR3 nucleotides read TGCGCCAGCAGCCCCGTAACAGGGTTCATAGGCACTGAAGCTTTCTTT. Translation: CASSPVTGFIGTEAFF. Supplemented by reference TRBV5-1 and TRBJ1-1, the full variable domain reads KAGVTQTPRYLIKTRGQQVTLSCSPISGHRSVSWYQQTPGQGLQFLFEYFSETQRNKGNFPGRFSGRQFSNSRSEMNVSTLELGDSALYLCASSPVTGFIGTEAFFGQGTRLTVV.

The chain joins TRBV27 to TRBJ1-2; maybe TRBD1 (5 bases). The CDR3 spans 16 residues. Germline values: CDR1 MNHEY, CDR2 SMNVEV (reference sequence). V was shortened by 2 bases and J by 0 bases, with 13 bases between the two germline ends. CDR3 sequence (DNA): TGTGCCAGCAGTTTAATGGGGGGGGGTTCTAACTATGGCTACACCTTC. This codes for CASSLMGGGSNYGYTF.

The chain employs TRBV27 and TRBJ2-7; perhaps TRBD2 as D (5 bases). The CDR3 loop spans 13 amino acids. Deletions cut 7 bases from V and 0 bases from J, with 10 bases between. Germline values: CDR1 MNHEY, CDR2 SMNVEV (reference sequence). In DNA form, the CDR3 reads TGTGCCAGCACAGCGGCCAGCTCCTACGAGCAGTACTTC. This encodes CASTAASSYEQYF.

This sequence joins TRBV19 and TRBJ1-5; D unclear. Germline V gene sequence: CDR1 LNHDA, CDR2 SQIVND (reference sequence). The V gene lost 3 bases and the J gene lost 5 bases, with 5 bases spanning the gap. The CDR3 has 12 residues. This chain's CDR3 is CASSMEDQPQHF. As DNA, the CDR3 is TGTGCCAGTAGTATGGAGGATCAGCCCCAGCATTTT. Based on the CDR3 plus reference TRBV19 and TRBJ1-5, the full variable domain is DGGITQSPKYLFRKEGQNVTLSCEQNLNHDAMYWYRQDPGQGLRLIYYSQIVNDFQKGDIAEGYSVSREKKESFPLTVTSAQKNPTAFYLCASSMEDQPQHFGDGTRLSIL.

The chain has TRBV5-1 and TRBJ1-6, with a tentative D call TRBD1 (6 bases). Trimming cost V 0 bases and J 8 bases, with 12 bases left between them. The germline CDR1 and CDR2 sequences are SGHRS and YFSETQ. The CDR3 is 15 amino acids. This CDR3 reads CASSLEGVSDSPLHF. The CDR3, as DNA: TGCGCCAGCAGCTTGGAGGGGGTGAGTGATTCACCCCTCCACTTT.

The chain joins TRBV5-1 to TRBJ2-7; 10 positions match TRBD2. Trimming at V came to 2 bases and at J to 3 bases, leaving 5 bases not matched to a gene. The CDR3 has 15 amino acids. CDR1 SGHRS and CDR2 YFSETQ come from the germline V gene. DNA of the CDR3: TGCGCCAGCAGCTTTTCTGGGACTAGCGTCTACGAGCAGTACTTC. This encodes CASSFSGTSVYEQYF. Full variable domain (outside the CDR3, taken from reference TRBV5-1 and TRBJ2-7): KAGVTQTPRYLIKTRGQQVTLSCSPISGHRSVSWYQQTPGQGLQFLFEYFSETQRNKGNFPGRFSGRQFSNSRSEMNVSTLELGDSALYLCASSFSGTSVYEQYFGPGTRLTVT.

The genes are TRBV19 and TRBJ1-1, with D tentatively TRBD1 (5 bases). The CDR3 runs 15 residues. CDR1 and CDR2 from the germline V gene are LNHDA and SQIVND (reference sequence). The V gene lost 1 base and the J gene lost 4 bases, with 13 bases spanning the gap. CDR3 protein: CASSIGQKGGTEAFF. The DNA of the CDR3 is TGTGCCAGTAGTATAGGACAGAAGGGAGGCACTGAAGCTTTCTTT.